This entry lists 17 T cell receptor beta chains sequenced from one sample in a study of blood T cell repertoires in COVID-19. Sequenced by immunoSEQ multiplex PCR; TCRdb stores in-frame clones only, minus some. In the table there are about 140,000 clones, about 80% of which are singletons. Input material: peripheral blood. The receptors were sampled from a man between 65 and 85 years old who had recovered from COVID-19.

This clone was observed once. The CDR3 bases are TGTGCCAGCAGCTTACGAGGACAGATCACAGATACGCAGTATTTT. Its translation: CASSLRGQITDTQYF. The V call is TRBV7-8, the J call TRBJ2-3, with D maybe TRBD1 (6 bases). Germline values: CDR1 SGHVS, CDR2 FQNEAQ. This CDR3 region has 15 residues. V was trimmed by 2 bases and J by 2 bases, leaving 11 bases between them. Combining the CDR3 with reference TRBV7-8 and TRBJ2-3 gives the whole variable domain GAGVSQSPRYKVAKRGQDVALRCDPISGHVSLFWYQQALGQGPEFLTYFQNEAQLDKSGLPSDRFFAERPEGSVSTLKIQRTQQEDSAVYLCASSLRGQITDTQYFGPGTRLTVL.

This clone showed up just once. The chain joins TRBV2 to TRBJ2-1; 7 nucleotides match TRBD1. V was clipped by 4 bases and J by 3 bases; unmatched bases: 9. The CDR3 has 16 amino acids. CDR1 is SNHLY and CDR2 is FYNNEI in the germline V gene. CDR3 in DNA: TGTGCCAGCAGTGGTTTTGGGGACAGAGACTACAATGAGCAGTTCTTC. It translates to CASSGFGDRDYNEQFF.

The chain joins TRBV4-3 to TRBJ2-7; TRBD2 might be the D (5 bases). This CDR3 region has 12 residues. Trimming stripped 5 bases from V and 7 bases from J, with 12 bases between. Germline values: CDR1 LGHNA, CDR2 YSLEER. In DNA, the CDR3 is TGCGCCAGCAGCAATGACTGGAGGGAGCAGTACTTC. Translation: CASSNDWREQYF.

V and J are TRBV9 and TRBJ2-7, with 9 bases aligning to TRBD1. The CDR3 consists of 15 residues. CDR1 and CDR2 (germline): SGDLS, YYNGEE. V lost 4 bases to trimming and J lost 5 bases; unmatched junction nucleotides: 10. The CDR3 nucleotides read TGTGCCAGCAGCCCTTGGACAGGGGAGCACGACGAGCAGTACTTC. Protein product: CASSPWTGEHDEQYF.

The chain carries TRBV30 and TRBJ2-5, with TRBD2 matching over 9 bases. The J call may be incorrect, as the DNA end agrees better with TRBJ2-7. The V gene's germline CDR1 is GTSNPN and CDR2 SVGIG (reference sequence). The CDR3 is made up of 12 amino acids. Written as DNA, the CDR3 is TGTGCCTGGGCTAGCGGGACCTACGAGCAGTACTTC. This sequence encodes CAWASGTYEQYF.

This sequence joins TRBV28 and TRBJ2-1; 8 nucleotides agree with TRBD2. V trimming: 4 bases; J trimming: 10 bases; junction bases outside the gene matches: 15. The CDR3 sequence is 16 residues long. Germline V CDR1 and CDR2: MDHEN, SYDVKM. The CDR3 DNA sequence: TGTGCCAGCAGTTCACAGACTAGCGAGAACCTTGCGGAGCAGTTCTTC. Translated: CASSSQTSENLAEQFF.

V gene TRBV6-5 combines with J gene TRBJ1-5, with 7 positions matching TRBD1. Germline V gene lookup returns CDR1 MNHEY and CDR2 SVGAGI. CDR3 length: 14 residues. Trimming at V came to 5 bases and at J to 7 bases, leaving 8 bases not matched to a gene. In DNA, the CDR3 is TGTGCCAGCAGTCAGGGGGGAAACCGACAGCCCCAGCATTTT. Protein sequence: CASSQGGNRQPQHF.

The chain has TRBV5-4 and TRBJ2-5, with 12 positions matching TRBD1. The CDR3 loop spans 17 amino acids. Per germline, CDR1 SGHNT and CDR2 YYREEE (reference sequence). V lost 4 bases, J lost 5 bases, and 12 bases stayed unmatched. The chain's CDR3 is CASSRAPGTGGRETQYF. CDR3 nucleotide sequence: TGTGCCAGCAGCCGCGCCCCCGGGACAGGGGGCCGGGAGACCCAGTACTTC.

The chain is built from TRBV18 and TRBJ2-5; no clear D gene. The CDR3 spans 12 residues. V lost 3 bases and J lost 5, with 7 bases in between. Germline CDR1 KGHSH, CDR2 LQKENI. CDR3 DNA: TGTGCCAGCTCACCTCTCCTTGAGACCCAGTACTTC. Its translation is CASSPLLETQYF.

This chain joins TRBV7-2 and TRBJ1-4; D is ambiguous. This CDR3 is 15 amino acids long. CDR1 and CDR2 from the germline V gene are SGHTA and FQGNSA. Trimming pared 5 bases from V and 4 bases from J, leaving 14 bases between. In DNA, the CDR3 is TGTGCCAGCAGCCCGTCTGGGAGCTTTAATGAAAAACTGTTTTTT. Amino acids: CASSPSGSFNEKLFF.

This clone has only a few counts. The genes are TRBV12-3 or TRBV12-4 and TRBJ2-7, with 7 bases fitting TRBD1. The ends lost 8 bases at V and 7 bases at J; junction bases unmatched: 11. This CDR3 spans 13 amino acids. CDR3: CASSQGFRLEQYF. The CDR3, as DNA: TGTGCCAGCTCACAGGGGTTCCGTTTGGAGCAGTACTTC.

This chain joins TRBV12-3 or TRBV12-4 and TRBJ1-2; 9 bases fit TRBD1. The CDR3 sequence is 13 residues long. After removal of 7 bases from V and 6 bases from J, the junction contained 6 bases not matched to a gene. This chain's CDR3 is CASTQGAPNGYTF. The CDR3, as DNA: TGTGCCAGCACACAGGGGGCGCCTAATGGCTACACCTTC.

The V gene is TRBV30, the J gene TRBJ1-1; tentative D call: TRBD1 (5 bases). This CDR3 contains 13 residues. V lost 2 bases and J 4 bases, leaving 11 bases between the germline ends. The germline gives CDR1 GTSNPN, CDR2 SVGIG (reference sequence). The CDR3 protein is CAWSRRGGTEAFF. DNA of the CDR3: TGTGCCTGGAGTCGGCGGGGGGGCACTGAAGCTTTCTTT.

CDR3 amino acids: CASPRGWSSGPQETQYF. The CDR3 DNA sequence: TGTGCCAGCCCACGGGGGTGGTCTAGCGGCCCCCAAGAGACCCAGTACTTC. The genes are TRBV2 and TRBJ2-5; the match to TRBD2 covers 7 bases. The trim removed 8 bases at V and 1 base at J, leaving 16 bases unmatched. The CDR3 is 17 amino acids. Germline V gives CDR1 SNHLY, CDR2 FYNNEI.

The J gene is TRBJ1-3, the V gene TRBV6-6; a weak D match, TRBD1 (5 bases). CDR1 and CDR2 from the germline V gene are MNHNY and SVGAGI (reference sequence). V was clipped by 6 bases and J by 4 bases, with 10 bases between them. The CDR3 is 13 amino acids. The CDR3 loop is CASRPQGGNTIYF. CDR3 nucleotide sequence: TGTGCCAGCAGACCCCAGGGAGGAAACACCATATATTTT.

This chain joins TRBV30 and TRBJ1-1, with D perhaps TRBD1 (5 bases). CDR3 size: 15 residues. Germline lookup yields CDR1 GTSNPN and CDR2 SVGIG (reference sequence). The V end lost 1 base, the J end lost 1 base, and 13 bases lay between the germline ends. The CDR3 nucleotides read TGTGCCTGGAGTGCGCGGGGGAGTACGAACACTGAAGCTTTCTTT. This gives the protein CAWSARGSTNTEAFF.

Only a few counts were recorded for this clone. The rearrangement links TRBV12-5 to TRBJ2-2; 9 bases agree with TRBD1. The V and J ends lost 5 bases and 5 bases, in that order; junction bases with no gene match: 6. Germline lookup yields CDR1 LGHNT and CDR2 FRNRAP. CDR3 length: 15 residues. The CDR3 region has the DNA TGTGCTAGTGGTCCCACAGGGGGCTGGACCGGGGAGCTGTTTTTT. Translating it yields CASGPTGGWTGELFF.